The next 3 T cell receptor beta chains were all read from a single sample in a study of cytomegalovirus exposure and HLA in healthy donors. In the PCR, 60 Vbeta and 13 Jbeta primers were used. Measured with immunoSEQ multiplex PCR; TCRdb has only the in-frame clones, and not every one. The sample yields tens of thousands of clones, of which the top ten take up under 7%. Sequenced sample: PBMCs. Source of these receptors: a man aged 30 to 45 in good health and CMV-seropositive.

The gene calls are TRBV4-1 and TRBJ2-7; 8 nucleotides agree with TRBD1. J lost 6 bases, V lost 1 base, and 2 bases had no gene match. Germline values: CDR1 MGHRA, CDR2 YSYEKL. This CDR3 comprises 13 residues. The CDR3 nucleotides read TGCGCCAGCAGCCAAGGGACAGGGACCGAGCAGTACTTC. It yields the protein CASSQGTGTEQYF.

The CDR3 bases are TGTGCCAGCAGCGGACTAGCGGGAGGCGACAATGAGCAGTTCTTC. This gives the protein CASSGLAGGDNEQFF. The chain is built from TRBV9 and TRBJ2-1, with 13 bases that match TRBD2. The CDR3 consists of 15 residues. Germline trimming cut 3 bases from V and 5 bases from J; bases unmatched to any gene: 2. Germline V CDR1 and CDR2: SGDLS, YYNGEE.

The chain has TRBV28 and TRBJ2-7, with 7 bases aligning to TRBD1. CDR1 is MDHEN, CDR2 SYDVKM, per germline. V lost 6 bases and J lost 3; bases outside the gene matches: 8. There are 14 residues in the CDR3. CDR3 DNA: TGTGCCAGCAGGAGACAGGGATCGGGCTACGAGCAGTACTTC. This encodes CASRRQGSGYEQYF.